This record concerns one TCR beta chain sequence. Its antigen is not known. This CDR3 spans 15 amino acids. J lost 5 bases, V lost 5 bases, and 8 bases had no gene match. Germline V lookup: CDR1 LNHDA, CDR2 SQIVND (reference sequence). The data are from a study of vaccination effects on CD4 cells after COVID-19. Sequencing was preceded by expansion of antigen-specific CD4+ T cells with viral peptide pools in the ViraFEST assay. Isolating CD4+ T cells followed approximately 9 days of culture. Vaccinees lacked prior SARS-CoV-2 infection and tested negative for nucleocapsid antibodies. Wells containing over 1.5 million PBMC each were cultured with around 9.1 IU/ml IL-2 and 8 to 10 ug/ml peptides. Cultures had half their medium replaced with IL-2 medium on days 3 and 7. The data were produced by immunoSEQ multiplex PCR, yet TCRdb's version contains in-frame clones alone and is incomplete. The sample contains 35,000 to 50,000 clones, under 75% of which appear only once.

The receptor comes from a human donor who received a COVID-19 vaccine. The genes are TRBV19 and TRBJ2-7, with 11 bases that match TRBD2. The sample here was CD4+ T cells from PBMCs cultured with HCoV-OC43 spike peptides, taken before COVID-19 vaccination. Indicated subset: HCoV-OC43 spike overlapping peptide pool stimulation. This CDR3 reads CASSSRTSGYNEQYF. The CDR3 region has the DNA TGTGCCAGTAGTTCCAGGACTAGCGGGTACAACGAGCAGTACTTC.